These 23 T cell receptor beta chains were all obtained from the same sample, sequenced in a study of T-cell memory formation after mild COVID-19. Via MiXCR, TCRdb re-called the 5' RACE reads, giving one row per CDR3 protein. The data hold under 700,000 distinct CDR3 sequences, with roughly 22% observed a single time. Source material: PBMCs or a T cell subset sorted from them (not recorded which). The receptors originated from an adult woman who had mild COVID-19 (a few samples of this study predate the infection). Cell type and time point are not known.

The V and J genes are TRBV29-1 and TRBJ2-7; 7 nucleotides agree with TRBD2. The trim removed 6 bases at V and 2 bases at J, leaving 13 bases unmatched. The V gene's germline CDR1 is SQVTM and CDR2 ANQGSEA. The CDR3 has 15 amino acids. The CDR3 sequence is CSVWGEGGSPYEQYF. The CDR3 nucleotides are TGCAGCGTGTGGGGTGAGGGCGGGAGTCCCTACGAGCAGTACTTC.

The chain joins TRBV20-1 to TRBJ1-4; D gene ambiguous. There are 13 residues in the CDR3. The germline CDR1 and CDR2 sequences are DFQATT and SNEGSKA (reference sequence). V lost 1 base and J lost 7, with 10 bases in between. The CDR3 sequence is CSARVSDSEKLFF. In nucleotides, the CDR3 is TGCAGTGCTAGAGTTTCGGACTCTGAAAAACTGTTTTTT.

This clonotype was seen a few times. In DNA form, the CDR3 reads TGCGCCAGCAGCCCAACGTGGGGGGGAGGCAATGAGCAGTTCTTC. Its translation is CASSPTWGGGNEQFF. V usage is TRBV4-1 and J usage is TRBJ2-1, with 7 bases identical to TRBD2. CDR1 and CDR2 from the germline V gene are MGHRA and YSYEKL. V shed 4 bases and J 6 bases; nucleotides not matched to a gene: 9. The CDR3 is made up of 15 amino acids.

This clonotype was found a few times. The CDR3 DNA sequence: TGTGCCTGGAGTCTAGGGCTAGCGGGAGGGGGTGACGAGCAGTACTTC. Translation: CAWSLGLAGGGDEQYF. J is TRBJ2-7 and V is TRBV30; 12 bases agree with TRBD2. CDR1 and CDR2 from the germline V gene are GTSNPN and SVGIG (reference sequence). Trimming removed 2 bases from V and 5 bases from J; junction bases left unmatched: 10. CDR3 size: 16 residues.

V and J are TRBV25-1 and TRBJ2-3, with 9 bases fitting TRBD2. With V trimmed by 2 bases and J by 0 bases, 6 bases remained unmatched. CDR3 length: 17 amino acids. Germline V gene lookup returns CDR1 MGHDK and CDR2 SYGVNS. CDR3 protein: CASSEELAGFSTDTQYF. The CDR3 DNA reads as TGTGCCAGCAGTGAAGAGCTAGCGGGATTCAGCACAGATACGCAGTATTTT.

This clonotype showed up just a few times. The chain combines TRBV7-2 with TRBJ1-3, with a possible D match to TRBD1 (5 bases). This CDR3 has 15 residues. V gave up 5 bases and J gave up 0 bases, with 11 bases separating them. The germline gives CDR1 SGHTA, CDR2 FQGNSA. The CDR3 DNA reads as TGTGCCAGCAGCCCACGCAGGGCCTCTGGAAACACCATATATTTT. It translates to CASSPRRASGNTIYF.

This clonotype was observed a handful of times. CDR3 DNA: TGTGCCAGCAGTTTAGGGACAGCTCAGGGCTACACCTTC. It codes for CASSLGTAQGYTF. This chain links TRBV12-3 or TRBV12-4 with TRBJ1-2; possibly TRBD1 for D (6 bases). The CDR3 sequence is 13 residues long. Between the trimmed V and J ends, which lost 1 base and 8 bases, there was a span of 11 bases.

DNA for the CDR3: TGTGCCAGCAGAATACAGGGGGAAGGAAACACCATATATTTT. It yields the protein CASRIQGEGNTIYF. V usage is TRBV12-3 or TRBV12-4 and J usage is TRBJ1-3; 8 bases map to TRBD1. This CDR3 comprises 14 residues. Trimming cost V 6 bases and J 4 bases; bases outside gene matches: 5.

V and J are TRBV5-5 and TRBJ2-1; maybe TRBD2 (5 bases). V was trimmed by 2 bases and J by 3 bases, leaving 12 bases between them. This CDR3 region has 15 residues. Germline CDR1 reads SGHKS; CDR2 reads YYEKEE (reference sequence). CDR3 nucleotide sequence: TGTGCCAGCAGCTTAGGTGCTAGCAACTACAATGAGCAGTTCTTC. Translated, it gives CASSLGASNYNEQFF. The full variable domain, completed using reference TRBV5-5 and TRBJ2-1, is DAGVTQSPTHLIKTRGQQVTLRCSPISGHKSVSWYQQVLGQGPQFIFQYYEKEERGRGNFPDRFSARQFPNYSSELNVNALLLGDSALYLCASSLGASNYNEQFFGPGTRLTVL.

This clonotype was seen many times. The chain combines TRBV18 with TRBJ1-1; no clear D. Trimming stripped 1 base from V and 1 base from J, with 7 bases between. There are 14 residues in the CDR3. The germline V gene has CDR1 KGHSH and CDR2 LQKENI. The CDR3 DNA is TGTGCCAGCTCACCACAGGGCCCGAACACTGAAGCTTTCTTT. This translates into CASSPQGPNTEAFF.

This clonotype was counted a few times. This chain connects TRBV7-3 to TRBJ1-6; D gene uncertain. Germline loops: CDR1 SGHTA, CDR2 FQGTGA. Trimming removed 0 bases from V and 7 bases from J, with 7 bases in between. This CDR3 is 14 amino acids long. The CDR3 sequence is CASSLTLGNSPLHF. CDR3 nucleotides: TGTGCCAGCAGCTTAACTTTAGGGAATTCACCCCTCCACTTT.

This clonotype was seen a handful of times. This CDR3 reads CASSFSGVAKNIQYF. CDR3 in DNA: TGTGCCAGCAGTTTTAGCGGGGTAGCCAAAAACATTCAGTACTTC. V gene TRBV12-3 or TRBV12-4 combines with J gene TRBJ2-4; 8 bases are a match to TRBD2. The ends lost 3 bases at V and 0 bases at J; junction bases unmatched: 1. CDR3 length equals 15 residues.

The table lists this clonotype with a few counts. The chain joins TRBV27 to TRBJ1-1; unclear D gene. The CDR3 runs 14 residues. CDR1 is MNHEY, CDR2 SMNVEV, per germline (reference sequence). V gave up 2 bases and J gave up 1 base, with 8 bases separating them. CDR3 in DNA: TGTGCCAGCAGTTTAACCCCTGGGAACACTGAAGCTTTCTTT. This encodes CASSLTPGNTEAFF.

This clonotype has a handful of counts. The chain joins TRBV28 to TRBJ2-7; 8 positions match TRBD2. Unmatched junction bases numbered 9, after V lost 6 bases and J lost 5 bases. The CDR3 is 14 residues long. CDR1 and CDR2 (germline): MDHEN, SYDVKM. In DNA, the CDR3 is TGTGCCAGCAGCTCCCGGGGGGGCTTCGACGAGCAGTACTTC. It encodes CASSSRGGFDEQYF.

The chain's CDR3 is CASSHGTGRDNEQFF. The CDR3 DNA follows: TGCGCCAGCAGCCACGGGACAGGGAGGGACAATGAGCAGTTCTTC. The chain has TRBV4-3 and TRBJ2-1, with TRBD1 identical over 9 bases. This CDR3 has 15 residues. Germline CDR1 LGHNA, CDR2 YSLEER. V lost 3 bases and J lost 5; bases outside the gene matches: 5.

V and J are TRBV18 and TRBJ2-3; tentative D call: TRBD1 (7 bases). Deletions cut 2 bases from V and 4 bases from J, with 13 bases between. The germline V gene has CDR1 KGHSH and CDR2 LQKENI. CDR3 size: 15 residues. The DNA for the CDR3 is TGTGCCAGCTCACCAGGGACAGAGCGGGCAGATACGCAGTATTTT. Protein sequence: CASSPGTERADTQYF.

J is TRBJ1-2 and V is TRBV20-1; D ambiguous. The CDR3 is 15 residues long. Trimming stripped 1 base from V and 4 bases from J, with 16 bases between. The germline V gene encodes CDR1 DFQATT and CDR2 SNEGSKA (reference sequence). Here the CDR3 DNA reads TGCAGTGCTAGAGTCGTCCTTACTGTCCCCTATGGCTACACCTTC. It codes for CSARVVLTVPYGYTF.

This clonotype was recorded many times. This chain links TRBV27 with TRBJ2-7, with a possible D match to TRBD1 (6 bases). Trimming shortened V by 6 bases and J by 4 bases, and 16 bases separated the two germline ends. The CDR3 spans 14 residues. Germline-derived CDR1 and CDR2 are MNHEY and SMNVEV (reference sequence). CDR3 in amino acids: CASSFQGYSYEQYF. The DNA for the CDR3 is TGTGCCAGCAGCTTCCAGGGGTACTCTTACGAGCAGTACTTC.

This clonotype was seen a few times. The chain recombines TRBV7-6 with TRBJ2-5, with D perhaps given as TRBD1 or TRBD2 (6 bases each). The CDR3 is made up of 16 amino acids. Trimming stripped 5 bases from V and 4 bases from J, with 20 bases between. CDR1 is SGHVS and CDR2 is FNYEAQ in the germline V gene. The CDR3 here is CASSQGTGQRRETQYF. The DNA for the CDR3 is TGTGCCAGCAGCCAAGGGACTGGACAGCGGCGAGAGACCCAGTACTTC. Filled out from reference TRBV7-6 and TRBJ2-5, the complete variable domain reads GAGVSQSPRYKVTKRGQDVALRCDPISGHVSLYWYRQALGQGPEFLTYFNYEAQQDKSGLPNDRFSAERPEGSISTLTIQRTEQRDSAMYRCASSQGTGQRRETQYFGPGTRLLVL.

V is TRBV14 and J is TRBJ2-4; D uncertain. V was cut by 1 base and J by 8 bases, with 9 bases left in between. The CDR3 length is 13 residues. CDR1 and CDR2 from the germline V gene are SGHDN and FVKESK. CDR3 coding DNA: TGTGCCAGCAGCCAAGGCGGACGGGACATTCAGTACTTC. Translation gives CASSQGGRDIQYF. Full variable domain (remainder filled in from reference TRBV14 and TRBJ2-4): EAGVTQFPSHSVIEKGQTVTLRCDPISGHDNLYWYRRVMGKEIKFLLHFVKESKQDESGMPNNRFLAERTGGTYSTLKVQPAELEDSGVYFCASSQGGRDIQYFGAGTRLSVL.

This clonotype was detected ten times or more. This chain links TRBV7-3 with TRBJ2-1; D not resolved. V was cut by 4 bases and J by 5 bases, with 3 bases left in between. This CDR3 region has 11 residues. CDR1 and CDR2 (germline): SGHTA, FQGTGA. In DNA form, the CDR3 reads TGTGCCAGCAGCTCAAACAATGAGCAGTTCTTC. This translates into CASSSNNEQFF.

The chain employs TRBV7-6 and TRBJ1-2, with unresolved D. The length of the CDR3 is 12 residues. Germline CDR1 SGHVS, CDR2 FNYEAQ. The V end lost 6 bases, the J end lost 1 base, and 6 bases lay between the germline ends. The CDR3 is CASSWGNYGYTF. DNA of the CDR3: TGTGCCAGCAGTTGGGGTAACTATGGCTACACCTTC.

This clonotype was counted only a few times. This chain connects TRBV19 to TRBJ1-4; D ambiguous. Trimming took 9 bases from V and 7 from J, leaving 21 bases between them. The CDR3 consists of 15 residues. The germline V gene encodes CDR1 LNHDA and CDR2 SQIVND (reference sequence). CDR3 sequence: CASAPTSAGIEKLFF. As DNA, the CDR3 is TGTGCCAGCGCACCCACTAGTGCGGGGATTGAAAAACTGTTTTTT.